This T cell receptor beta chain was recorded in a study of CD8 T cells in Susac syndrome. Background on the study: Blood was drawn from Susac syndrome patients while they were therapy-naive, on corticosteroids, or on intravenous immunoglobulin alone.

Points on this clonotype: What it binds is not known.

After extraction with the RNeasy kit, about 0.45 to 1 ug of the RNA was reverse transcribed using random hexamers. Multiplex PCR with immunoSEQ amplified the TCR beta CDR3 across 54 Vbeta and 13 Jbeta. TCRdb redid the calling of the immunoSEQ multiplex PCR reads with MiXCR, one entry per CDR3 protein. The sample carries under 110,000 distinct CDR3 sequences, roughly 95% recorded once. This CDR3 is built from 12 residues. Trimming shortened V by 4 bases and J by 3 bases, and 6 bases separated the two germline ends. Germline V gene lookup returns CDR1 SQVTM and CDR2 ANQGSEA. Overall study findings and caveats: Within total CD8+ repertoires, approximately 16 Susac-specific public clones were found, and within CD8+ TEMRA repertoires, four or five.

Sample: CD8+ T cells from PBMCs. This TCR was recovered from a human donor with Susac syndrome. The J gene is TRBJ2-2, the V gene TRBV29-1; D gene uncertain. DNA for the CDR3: TGCAGCGTTGCGATGGACACCGGGGAGCTGTTTTTT. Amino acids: CSVAMDTGELFF.